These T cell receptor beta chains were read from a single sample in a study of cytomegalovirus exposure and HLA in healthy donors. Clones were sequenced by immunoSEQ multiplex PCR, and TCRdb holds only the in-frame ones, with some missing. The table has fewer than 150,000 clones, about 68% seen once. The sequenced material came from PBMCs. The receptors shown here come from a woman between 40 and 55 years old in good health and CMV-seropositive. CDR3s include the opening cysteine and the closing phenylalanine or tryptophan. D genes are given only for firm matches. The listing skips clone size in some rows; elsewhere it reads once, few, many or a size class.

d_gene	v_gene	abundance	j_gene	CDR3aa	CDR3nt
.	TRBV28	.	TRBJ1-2	CASSSDGGGRISDGYTF	TGTGCCAGCAGTTCCGATGGGGGGGGTCGGATTTCCGATGGCTACACCTTC
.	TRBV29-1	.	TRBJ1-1	CSVLGQANTEAFF	TGCAGCGTTTTGGGGCAGGCAAACACTGAAGCTTTCTTT
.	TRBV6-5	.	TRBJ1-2	CATQEPGVNYGYTF	TGTGCCACTCAAGAGCCAGGGGTTAACTATGGCTACACCTTC
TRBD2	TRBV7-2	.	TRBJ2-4	CASSWATSGRAKNIQYF	TGTGCCAGCAGCTGGGCAACTAGCGGGAGAGCCAAAAACATTCAGTACTTC
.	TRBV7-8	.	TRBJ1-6	CASSRGVGSNSPLHF	TGTGCCAGCAGCCGGGGGGTGGGGAGCAATTCACCCCTCCACTTT
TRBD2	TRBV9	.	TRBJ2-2	CASSPGTSGVGELFF	TGTGCCAGCAGCCCTGGGACTAGCGGGGTGGGGGAGCTGTTTTTT
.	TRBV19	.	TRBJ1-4	CASTSRGRNEKLFF	TGTGCCAGTACGTCCAGGGGACGGAATGAAAAACTGTTTTTT
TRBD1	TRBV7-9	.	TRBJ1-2	CASSLSTGVPNYGYTF	TGTGCCAGCAGCTTATCGACAGGGGTTCCTAACTATGGCTACACCTTC
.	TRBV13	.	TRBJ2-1	CASSRGPVRTEQFF	TGTGCCAGCAGCCGCGGGCCCGTAAGGACTGAGCAGTTCTTC
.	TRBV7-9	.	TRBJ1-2	CSSSPQGHLNYGYTF	TGTTCCAGCAGCCCCCAGGGACACCTTAACTATGGCTACACCTTC
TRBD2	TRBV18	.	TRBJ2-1	CASFSGIGYNEQFF	TGTGCCAGCTTTAGCGGGATCGGATACAATGAGCAGTTCTTC
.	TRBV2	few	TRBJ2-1	CASSEALRIGNEQFF	TGTGCCAGCAGTGAAGCGCTGAGGATCGGCAATGAGCAGTTCTTC
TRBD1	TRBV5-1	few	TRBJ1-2	CASSSHRGHGYTF	TGCGCCAGCAGCTCGCACAGGGGGCACGGCTACACCTTC
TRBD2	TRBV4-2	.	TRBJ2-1	CASSQDLQAGGRKQFF	TGTGCCAGCAGCCAAGATTTGCAAGCGGGGGGGCGGAAGCAGTTCTTC
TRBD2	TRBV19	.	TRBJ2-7	CASSNAAGDSYEQYF	TGTGCCAGTAGTAACGCAGCGGGAGACTCCTACGAGCAGTACTTC
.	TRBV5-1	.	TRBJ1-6	CASSSRTAPYIYNSPLHF	TGCGCCAGCAGCTCCCGGACAGCCCCCTATATTTATAATTCACCCCTCCACTTT